The clone carrying this T cell receptor (beta chain) appeared a single time. Assay: immunoSEQ multiplex PCR; the TCRdb copy retains only in-frame clones and omits some. The sample includes roughly 100,000 clones, 80% to 95% of them seen just once. This sample is part of a study of T cell changes during pregnancy in multiple sclerosis. Germline-derived CDR1 and CDR2 are GTSNPN and SVGIG (reference sequence). The CDR3 runs 15 residues. Trimming shortened V by 1 base and J by 0 bases, and 12 bases separated the two germline ends. The receptor comes from a female donor with multiple sclerosis, enrolled in a pregnancy study. The chain joins TRBV30 to TRBJ1-2, with a weak D call TRBD1 (5 bases). Sequenced here: peripheral blood, sampled after pregnancy. CDR3: CAWSAERDSNYGYTF. In nucleotides, the CDR3 is TGTGCCTGGAGTGCGGAGAGGGACTCTAACTATGGCTACACCTTC.